The 22 T cell receptor beta chains in this list originate from one sample, sequenced in a study of T cell responses to AZD1222 COVID-19 vaccine. Assay used: immunoSEQ multiplex PCR; TCRdb lists only in-frame clones, some missing. This sample yields 95,000 to 150,000 clones, of which more than 80% are seen a single time; around 3.8% belongs to the top ten. The specimen was peripheral blood, collected 28 days after the second dose of the MenACWY control vaccine. Receptors were obtained from an adult who received the MenACWY meningococcal vaccine as a control.

This chain joins TRBV9 and TRBJ2-1, with a tentative D call TRBD2 (6 bases). This CDR3 is 15 amino acids long. Germline V lookup: CDR1 SGDLS, CDR2 YYNGEE. With 0 bases removed from V and 1 base from J, the gap between germline ends came to 8 bases. CDR3 amino acids: CASSVVGGSYNEQFF. The CDR3 DNA is TGTGCCAGCAGCGTAGTGGGGGGTTCCTACAATGAGCAGTTCTTC.

The chain carries TRBV10-2 and TRBJ1-1; no reliable D call. V lost 3 bases, J lost 10 bases, and 12 bases lay in between. CDR1 and CDR2 (germline): WSHSY, SAAADI. This CDR3 region has 12 residues. The CDR3 nucleotides read TGCGCCAGCAGTGATGTGGGTGTGGGAGCTTTCTTT. It codes for CASSDVGVGAFF.

The chain uses TRBV19 and TRBJ2-3; D is undetermined. The CDR3 runs 13 residues. Germline V lookup: CDR1 LNHDA, CDR2 SQIVND (reference sequence). V was cut by 3 bases and J by 0 bases, with 4 bases left in between. The CDR3 nucleotides read TGTGCCAGTAGTATGGCTAGCACAGATACGCAGTATTTT. Translated, it gives CASSMASTDTQYF.

The chain couples TRBV10-1 to TRBJ2-2; no definite D call. CDR3 size: 18 residues. V shed 0 bases and J shed 1 base, with 15 bases lying between them. The V gene's germline CDR1 is WNHNN and CDR2 SYGVQD (reference sequence). For the CDR3, the DNA is TGCGCCAGCAGTGAGTCGGTAATCTTCGGACGGAACACCGGGGAGCTGTTTTTT. This gives the protein CASSESVIFGRNTGELFF.

V usage is TRBV28 and J usage is TRBJ1-4; a possible D gene is TRBD1 (5 bases). Germline V lookup: CDR1 MDHEN, CDR2 SYDVKM. This CDR3 region has 17 residues. V lost 1 base and J lost 5, with 17 bases in between. CDR3 DNA sequence: TGTGCCAGCAGTTTATTCCCCAGACAGAGCGGGAATGAAAAACTGTTTTTT. It is translated as CASSLFPRQSGNEKLFF.

DNA for the CDR3: TGTGCCAGCAGCCCAATACTAGACACCATATATTTT. Its translation: CASSPILDTIYF. The chain combines TRBV12-3 or TRBV12-4 with TRBJ1-3; D is uncertain. This CDR3 has 12 residues. V gave up 6 bases and J gave up 8 bases, with 11 bases separating them.

This clone was seen more than once but under ten times. The rearrangement links TRBV2 to TRBJ1-1; a possible D gene is TRBD1 (6 bases). V was shortened by 8 bases and J by 4 bases, with 14 bases between the two germline ends. CDR1 and CDR2 from the germline V gene are SNHLY and FYNNEI. There are 13 residues in the CDR3. DNA for the CDR3: TGTGCCAGCGTCTTAGGGGGTGTCACTGAAGCTTTCTTT. Protein: CASVLGGVTEAFF. The full variable domain, its missing parts supplied by reference TRBV2 and TRBJ1-1, is EPEVTQTPSHQVTQMGQEVILRCVPISNHLYFYWYRQILGQKVEFLVSFYNNEISEKSEIFDDQFSVERPDGSNFTLKIRSTKLEDSAMYFCASVLGGVTEAFFGQGTRLTVV.

The chain has TRBV5-5 and TRBJ2-4, with TRBD2 matching over 10 bases. V shed 3 bases and J 8 bases; nucleotides not matched to a gene: 14. The CDR3 runs 17 residues. Germline values: CDR1 SGHKS, CDR2 YYEKEE (reference sequence). CDR3 sequence: CASSSVAGGGLTDIQYF. CDR3 bases: TGTGCCAGCAGCTCCGTAGCGGGAGGAGGCTTAACGGACATTCAGTACTTC.

The chain joins TRBV4-1 to TRBJ2-3; perhaps TRBD2 as D (6 bases). Trimming removed 5 bases from V and 1 base from J, with 16 bases in between. This CDR3 comprises 16 residues. The germline gives CDR1 MGHRA, CDR2 YSYEKL. This CDR3 reads CASSKQTGGGTDTQYF. The CDR3 region has the DNA TGCGCCAGCAGCAAGCAAACAGGCGGGGGCACAGATACGCAGTATTTT.

Worth noting for this clone: At one of its ends the junction is not consistent with the germline gene, which may arise from a read error. The sample contains more than one DNA sequence encoding this CDR3. The CDR3 coding sequence is TGTGCCAGTAGTGCACAGGCATCCTACGAGCAATACTTC. Its protein product is CASSAQASYEQYF. V is TRBV19 and J is TRBJ2-7, with D possibly being TRBD1 (5 bases). CDR1 and CDR2 from the germline V gene are LNHDA and SQIVND (reference sequence). This CDR3 spans 13 amino acids.

This chain links TRBV29-1 with TRBJ2-7; D gene uncertain. Germline V CDR1 and CDR2: SQVTM, ANQGSEA. The CDR3 runs 14 residues. V was clipped by 4 bases and J by 3 bases, with 16 bases between them. This chain's CDR3 is CSVVTYWGIYEQYF. In DNA form, the CDR3 reads TGCAGCGTTGTTACGTATTGGGGAATCTACGAGCAGTACTTC.

The chain uses TRBV18 and TRBJ2-3; 12 bases agree with TRBD2. With V trimmed by 1 base and J by 2 bases, 4 bases remained unmatched. The CDR3 is 17 amino acids. Germline V gene data show CDR1 as KGHSH and CDR2 as LQKENI. CDR3 amino acids: CASSPRASGRATDTQYF. CDR3 in DNA: TGTGCCAGCTCACCACGGGCTAGCGGGAGGGCCACAGATACGCAGTATTTT.

This clone was picked up one time. The genes are TRBV24-1 and TRBJ1-2; 8 nucleotides line up with TRBD1. Germline V gene data show CDR1 as KGHDR and CDR2 as SFDVKD. V lost 3 bases to trimming and J lost 8 bases; unmatched junction nucleotides: 4. This CDR3 contains 13 residues. CDR3 sequence (DNA): TGTGCCACCAGTGATATTCAGGGGGCAGGCTACACCTTC. Encoded protein: CATSDIQGAGYTF.

The chain carries TRBV5-4 and TRBJ2-1, with a possible D match to TRBD1 (5 bases). Germline V gives CDR1 SGHNT, CDR2 YYREEE (reference sequence). Between the trimmed V and J ends, which lost 4 bases and 5 bases, there was a span of 16 bases. The length of the CDR3 is 15 residues. The DNA of the CDR3 is TGTGCCAGCAGCCCTGGCCAGGGTTTTAACAATGAGCAGTTCTTC. It is translated as CASSPGQGFNNEQFF.

The genes are TRBV29-1 and TRBJ2-1; 9 nucleotides match TRBD1. V gave up 6 bases and J gave up 2 bases; unmatched junction bases: 14. The germline CDR1 and CDR2 sequences are SQVTM and ANQGSEA. This CDR3 comprises 17 residues. The DNA for the CDR3 is TGCAGCGTACCGGGACAGGGTTTAACGAAGCCCTACAATGAGCAGTTCTTC. It encodes CSVPGQGLTKPYNEQFF.

CDR3 loop: CAWSLRDLSNSNQPQHF. CDR3 nucleotides: TGTGCCTGGAGCCTCCGGGACCTATCCAATAGCAATCAGCCCCAGCATTTT. The chain recombines TRBV30 with TRBJ1-5; TRBD1 is a possible D gene (5 bases). With 3 bases removed from V and 0 bases from J, the gap between germline ends came to 18 bases. This CDR3 is built from 17 residues. The germline V gene encodes CDR1 GTSNPN and CDR2 SVGIG (reference sequence).

The chain recombines TRBV23-1 with TRBJ1-1; D possibly corresponds to TRBD1 (5 bases). TRBV23-1 counts as an open reading frame of uncertain function. V was shortened by 5 bases and J by 4 bases, with 14 bases between the two germline ends. The CDR3 runs 14 residues. This CDR3 is CASSIDGGTTEAFF. CDR3 nucleotides: TGCGCCAGCAGTATTGACGGGGGAACCACTGAAGCTTTCTTT.

The J gene is TRBJ2-3, the V gene TRBV24-1; 9 nucleotides align to TRBD2. V gave up 5 bases and J gave up 6 bases; unmatched junction bases: 8. CDR3 size: 15 residues. Germline assignment: CDR1 KGHDR and CDR2 SFDVKD. In nucleotides, the CDR3 is TGTGCCACCAGTGCTAGCGGGGAAGGGTTGGATACGCAGTATTTT. Residues: CATSASGEGLDTQYF.

The V gene is TRBV2, the J gene TRBJ2-4, with 7 bases aligning to TRBD2. Germline V gene sequence: CDR1 SNHLY, CDR2 FYNNEI. The V and J ends lost 8 bases and 0 bases, in that order; junction bases with no gene match: 19. The CDR3 consists of 19 residues. The CDR3 bases are TGTGCCAGCGAATGGGAGGAGCCGGGGGAGGGGAAAGCCAAAAACATTCAGTACTTC. Translation gives CASEWEEPGEGKAKNIQYF.

J is TRBJ1-5 and V is TRBV15; weak D call: TRBD1 (6 bases). Looked up from germline, CDR1 is LNHNV and CDR2 is YYDKDF (reference sequence). Trimming left V 0 bases short and J 5 bases short, with 17 bases between. The CDR3 is 17 amino acids. The CDR3 loop reads CATSRERVRGEDQPQHF. The CDR3 DNA reads as TGTGCCACCAGCAGAGAGAGAGTCAGGGGAGAAGATCAGCCCCAGCATTTT.

The chain links TRBV7-8 to TRBJ2-3; TRBD1 aligns across 8 bases. CDR1 is SGHVS, CDR2 FQNEAQ, per germline. The junction had 6 bases not matched to a gene; V was cut back by 5 bases and J by 2 bases. The CDR3 length is 15 residues. The CDR3 coding sequence is TGTGCCAGCAGCAGCAACAGGGGGAACACAGATACGCAGTATTTT. Translating gives CASSSNRGNTDTQYF.

This clone came up a few times. The V call is TRBV5-4, the J call TRBJ1-2, with no clear D. The length of the CDR3 is 13 residues. Trimming removed 1 base from V and 6 bases from J, with 10 bases in between. Germline V gene data show CDR1 as SGHNT and CDR2 as YYREEE (reference sequence). The chain's CDR3 is CASSLTPNNGYTF. In nucleotides, the CDR3 is TGTGCCAGCAGCTTGACCCCAAATAATGGCTACACCTTC.